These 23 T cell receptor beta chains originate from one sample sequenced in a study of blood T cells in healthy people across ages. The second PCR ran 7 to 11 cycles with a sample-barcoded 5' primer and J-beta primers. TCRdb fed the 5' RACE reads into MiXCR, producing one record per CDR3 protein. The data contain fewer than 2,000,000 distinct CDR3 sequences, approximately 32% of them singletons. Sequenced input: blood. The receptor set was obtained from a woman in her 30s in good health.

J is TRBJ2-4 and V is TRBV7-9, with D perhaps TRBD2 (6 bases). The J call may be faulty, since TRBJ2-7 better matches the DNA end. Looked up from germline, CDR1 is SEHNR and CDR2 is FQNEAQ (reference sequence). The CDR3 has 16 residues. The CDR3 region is CASSSTAGRGIYEQYF. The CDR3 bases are TGTGCCAGCAGCTCCACCGCGGGAAGGGGTATCTACGAGCAGTACTTC.

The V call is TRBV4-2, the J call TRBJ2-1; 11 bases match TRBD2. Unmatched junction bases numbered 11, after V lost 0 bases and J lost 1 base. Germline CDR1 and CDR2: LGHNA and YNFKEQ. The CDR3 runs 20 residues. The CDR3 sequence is CASSQESPSGGISSYNEQFF. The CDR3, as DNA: TGTGCCAGCAGCCAAGAGTCCCCTAGCGGGGGGATCTCTTCCTACAATGAGCAGTTCTTC.

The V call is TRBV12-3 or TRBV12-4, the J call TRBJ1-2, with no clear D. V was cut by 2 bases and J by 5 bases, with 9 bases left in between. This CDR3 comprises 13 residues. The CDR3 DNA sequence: TGTGCCAGCAGTTTACGGTGGATTTATGGCTACACCTTC. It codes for CASSLRWIYGYTF.

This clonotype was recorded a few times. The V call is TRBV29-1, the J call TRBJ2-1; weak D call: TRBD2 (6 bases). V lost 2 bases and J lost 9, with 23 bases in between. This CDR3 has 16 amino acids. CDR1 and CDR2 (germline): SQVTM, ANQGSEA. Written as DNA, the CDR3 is TGCAGCGTTGAAAAGAGGCTTAGCGGATACCCTGGTGAGCAGTTCTTC. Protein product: CSVEKRLSGYPGEQFF.

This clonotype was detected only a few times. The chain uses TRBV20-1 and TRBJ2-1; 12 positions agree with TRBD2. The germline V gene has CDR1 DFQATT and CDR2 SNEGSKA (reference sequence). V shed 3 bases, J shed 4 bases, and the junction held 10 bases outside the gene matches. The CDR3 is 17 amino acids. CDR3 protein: CSARERLAGVRYNEQFF. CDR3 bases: TGCAGTGCTAGGGAGAGACTAGCGGGGGTGAGGTACAATGAGCAGTTCTTC.

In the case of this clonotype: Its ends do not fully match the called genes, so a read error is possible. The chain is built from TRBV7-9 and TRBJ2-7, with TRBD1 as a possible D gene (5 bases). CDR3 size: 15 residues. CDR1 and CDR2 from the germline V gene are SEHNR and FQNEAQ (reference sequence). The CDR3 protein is CASSLGGDSTYEQYF. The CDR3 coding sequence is TGTGCCAGCAGTTTAGGTGGTGACAGCACCTACGAGCAGTACTTC.

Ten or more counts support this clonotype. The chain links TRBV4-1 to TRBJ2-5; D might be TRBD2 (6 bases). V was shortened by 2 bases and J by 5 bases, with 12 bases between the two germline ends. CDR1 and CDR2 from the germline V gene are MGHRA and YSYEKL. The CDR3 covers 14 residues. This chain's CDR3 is CASSQPGDLETQYF. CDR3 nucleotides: TGCGCCAGCAGCCAACCGGGAGACTTGGAGACCCAGTACTTC.

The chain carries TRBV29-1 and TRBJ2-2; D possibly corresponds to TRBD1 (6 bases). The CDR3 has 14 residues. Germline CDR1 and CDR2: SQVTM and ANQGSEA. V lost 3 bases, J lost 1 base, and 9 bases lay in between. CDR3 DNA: TGCAGCGTTGACAGGGGCGTGAACACCGGGGAGCTGTTTTTT. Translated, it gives CSVDRGVNTGELFF.

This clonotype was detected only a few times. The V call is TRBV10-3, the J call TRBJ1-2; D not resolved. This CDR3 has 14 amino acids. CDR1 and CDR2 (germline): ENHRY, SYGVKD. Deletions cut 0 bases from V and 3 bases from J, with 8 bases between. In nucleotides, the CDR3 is TGTGCCATCAGTGAGTCGGCCGACTACTATGGCTACACCTTC. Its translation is CAISESADYYGYTF.

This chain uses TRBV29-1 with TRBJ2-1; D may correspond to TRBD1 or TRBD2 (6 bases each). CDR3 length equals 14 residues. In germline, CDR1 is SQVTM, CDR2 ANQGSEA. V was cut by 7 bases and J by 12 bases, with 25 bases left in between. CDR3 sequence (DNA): TGCAGCGCCGGGGGCGTTCTACCGGGGCATGGGCAGTTCTTC. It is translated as CSAGGVLPGHGQFF.

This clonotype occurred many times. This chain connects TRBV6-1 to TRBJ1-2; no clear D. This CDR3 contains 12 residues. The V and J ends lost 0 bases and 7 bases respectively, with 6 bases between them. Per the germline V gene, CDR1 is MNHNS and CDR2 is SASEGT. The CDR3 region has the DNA TGTGCCAGCAGTGAAGCGCTCCGTGGCTACACCTTC. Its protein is CASSEALRGYTF.

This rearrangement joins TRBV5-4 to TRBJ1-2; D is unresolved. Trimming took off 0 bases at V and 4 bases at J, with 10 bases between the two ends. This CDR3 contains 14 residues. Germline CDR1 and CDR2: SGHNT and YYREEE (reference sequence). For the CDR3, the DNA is TGTGCCAGCAGCTTGGGACATGACCTCTATGGCTACACCTTC. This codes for CASSLGHDLYGYTF. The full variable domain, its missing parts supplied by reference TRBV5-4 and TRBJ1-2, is ETGVTQSPTHLIKTRGQQVTLRCSSQSGHNTVSWYQQALGQGPQFIFQYYREEENGRGNFPPRFSGLQFPNYSSELNVNALELDDSALYLCASSLGHDLYGYTFGSGTRLTVV.

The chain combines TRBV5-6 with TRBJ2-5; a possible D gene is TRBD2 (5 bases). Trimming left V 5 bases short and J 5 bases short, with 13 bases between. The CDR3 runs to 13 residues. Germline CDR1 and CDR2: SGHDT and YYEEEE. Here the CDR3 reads CASRDWGVETQYF. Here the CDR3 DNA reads TGTGCCAGCAGGGACTGGGGAGTGGAGACCCAGTACTTC.

The CDR3 loop is CSARDGLERIDEQFF. CDR3 in DNA: TGCAGTGCTAGAGATGGGCTAGAGAGGATCGATGAGCAGTTCTTC. V is TRBV20-1 and J is TRBJ2-1, with D unclear. The CDR3 spans 15 residues. V was trimmed by 0 bases and J by 8 bases, leaving 17 bases between them. Germline CDR1 DFQATT, CDR2 SNEGSKA (reference sequence).

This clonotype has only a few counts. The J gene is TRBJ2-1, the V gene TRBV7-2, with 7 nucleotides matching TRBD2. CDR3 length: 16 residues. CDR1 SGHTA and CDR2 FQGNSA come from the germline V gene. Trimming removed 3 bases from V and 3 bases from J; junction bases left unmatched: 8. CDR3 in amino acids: CASSFLAGVHYNEQFF. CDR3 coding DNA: TGTGCCAGCAGCTTCCTTGCGGGGGTTCACTACAATGAGCAGTTCTTC.

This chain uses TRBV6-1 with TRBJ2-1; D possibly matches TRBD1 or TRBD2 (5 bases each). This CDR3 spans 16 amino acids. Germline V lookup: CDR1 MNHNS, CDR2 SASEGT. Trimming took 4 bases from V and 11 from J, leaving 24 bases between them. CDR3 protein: CASSALRDPWGGKQFF. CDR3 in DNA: TGTGCCAGCAGTGCCCTCCGGGACCCGTGGGGTGGCAAGCAGTTCTTC.

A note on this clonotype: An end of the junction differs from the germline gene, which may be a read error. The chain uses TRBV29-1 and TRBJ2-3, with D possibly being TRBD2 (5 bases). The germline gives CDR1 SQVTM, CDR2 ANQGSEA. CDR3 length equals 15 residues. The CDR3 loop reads CSAEDSWPAGDTQYF. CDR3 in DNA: TGCAGCGCTGAAGATTCGTGGCCGGCGGGAGATACGCAGTATTTT.

In DNA form, the CDR3 reads TGTGCCAGCAATCCTTGGAGGACAGGGGAATCCTATGGCTACACCTTC. It codes for CASNPWRTGESYGYTF. The rearrangement joins TRBV12-3 or TRBV12-4 to TRBJ1-2, with TRBD1 identical over 9 bases. After removal of 7 bases from V and 4 bases from J, the junction contained 13 bases not matched to a gene. CDR3 size: 16 residues.

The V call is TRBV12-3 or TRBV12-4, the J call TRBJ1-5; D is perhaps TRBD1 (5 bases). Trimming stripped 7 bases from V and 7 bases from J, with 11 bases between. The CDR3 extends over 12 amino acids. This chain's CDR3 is CASNDGGQPQHF. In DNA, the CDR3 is TGTGCCAGCAATGATGGGGGACAGCCCCAGCATTTT.

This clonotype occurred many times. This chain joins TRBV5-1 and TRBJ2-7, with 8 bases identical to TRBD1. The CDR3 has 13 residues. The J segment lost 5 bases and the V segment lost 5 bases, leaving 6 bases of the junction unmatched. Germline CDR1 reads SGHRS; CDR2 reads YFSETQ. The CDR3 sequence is CASRLQGEHEQYF. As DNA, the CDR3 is TGCGCCAGCAGACTACAGGGGGAGCACGAGCAGTACTTC.

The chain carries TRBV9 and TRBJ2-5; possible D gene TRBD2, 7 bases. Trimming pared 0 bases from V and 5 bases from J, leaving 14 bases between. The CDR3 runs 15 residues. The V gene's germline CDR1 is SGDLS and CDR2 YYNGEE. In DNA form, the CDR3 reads TGTGCCAGCAGCGTAGTTCCGGGGGGCCGGGAGACCCAGTACTTC. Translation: CASSVVPGGRETQYF.

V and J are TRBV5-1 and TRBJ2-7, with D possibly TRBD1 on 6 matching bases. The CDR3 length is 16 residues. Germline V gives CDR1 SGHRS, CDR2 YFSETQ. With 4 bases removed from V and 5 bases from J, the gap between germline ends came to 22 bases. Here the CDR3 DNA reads TGCGCCAGCAGCCACGGGACAACTTGGCCCATGGACGAGCAGTACTTC. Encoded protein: CASSHGTTWPMDEQYF.

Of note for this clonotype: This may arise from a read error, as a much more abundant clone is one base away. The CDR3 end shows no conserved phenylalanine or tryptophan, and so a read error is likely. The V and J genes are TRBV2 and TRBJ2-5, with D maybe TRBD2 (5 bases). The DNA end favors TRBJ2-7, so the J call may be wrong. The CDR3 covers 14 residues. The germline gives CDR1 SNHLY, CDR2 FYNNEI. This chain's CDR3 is CASGVQRGRNEQYS. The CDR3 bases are TGTGCCAGCGGAGTCCAACGGGGAAGGAACGAGCAGTACTCC.